This T cell receptor (beta chain) was sequenced during a study of blood T cell repertoires in COVID-19. Study-level background: Italy, Spain and the United States were the sources of the convalescent and acute COVID-19 samples. Sample material is recorded as cDNA or gDNA derived from T cells, B-cell-depleted T cells, or PBMCs.

Sequenced by immunoSEQ multiplex PCR; TCRdb stores in-frame clones only, minus some. The table has under 200,000 clones, about 82% seen once; the top ten hold more than 4.5%. From germline, CDR1 is SEHNR and CDR2 FQNEAQ (reference sequence). V was clipped by 4 bases and J by 4 bases, with 11 bases between them. The CDR3 loop spans 14 amino acids. The chain recombines TRBV7-9 with TRBJ1-5; no firm D call. This clonotype was sampled from a woman in her 30s with acute or convalescent COVID-19. The sample taken for sequencing was peripheral blood. The CDR3 loop reads CASSSHSGNQPQHF. DNA for the CDR3: TGTGCCAGCAGCTCGCACTCCGGGAATCAGCCCCAGCATTTT.